Presented here are 15 T cell receptor beta chains from one specimen sequenced in a study of metastatic and nonmetastatic thyroid tumors. Using MiXCR, TCRdb re-called clones from the PCR reads. The sample has fewer than 40,000 clones; approximately 40% are singletons. Ahead of thyroid surgery, no patient had received treatment of any kind. Sequenced sample: tumor tissue. The receptors come from a female donor with papillary thyroid cancer or a benign thyroid nodule (not recorded which). Some clones in this sample may be carry-over from other donors' samples.

Of note for this clone: A much larger clone sits a single nucleotide away, making a read error possible. The CDR3 sequence: CASRSLGVYEQYF. CDR3 sequence (DNA): TGTGCCAGCAGGTCGCTCGGGGTTTACGAGCAGTACTTC. The chain uses TRBV6-1 and TRBJ2-7; D might be TRBD2 (5 bases). This CDR3 is built from 13 residues. With 6 bases removed from V and 4 bases from J, the gap between germline ends came to 13 bases. Germline V gene sequence: CDR1 MNHNS, CDR2 SASEGT.

V gene TRBV7-2 combines with J gene TRBJ1-1, with D hard to call. The germline gives CDR1 SGHTA, CDR2 FQGNSA. V was shortened by 1 base and J by 1 base, with 10 bases between the two germline ends. The CDR3 extends over 15 amino acids. For the CDR3, the DNA is TGTGCCAGCAGCTTAGTTGGGCAGTCGAACACTGAAGCTTTCTTT. Protein product: CASSLVGQSNTEAFF. Filled out from reference TRBV7-2 and TRBJ1-1, the complete variable domain reads GAGVSQSPSNKVTEKGKDVELRCDPISGHTALYWYRQSLGQGLEFLIYFQGNSAPDKSGLPSDRFSAERTGGSVSTLTIQRTQQEDSAVYLCASSLVGQSNTEAFFGQGTRLTVV.

This clone was observed a handful of times. A read error is possible here, since a much larger clone lies one base away. This CDR3 is also generated by other DNA sequences in the sample. The chain recombines TRBV14 with TRBJ2-1; no firm D call. Trimming cost V 5 bases and J 9 bases, with 14 bases left between them. Germline V gene lookup returns CDR1 SGHDN and CDR2 FVKESK. CDR3 length: 13 amino acids. As DNA, the CDR3 is TGTGCCAGCAGCTTGAGAATGGGCCGTGAGCAGTTCTTC. Its protein is CASSLRMGREQFF.

The chain employs TRBV28 and TRBJ1-1, with unresolved D. CDR1 is MDHEN, CDR2 SYDVKM, per germline. V was shortened by 5 bases and J by 1 base, with 11 bases between the two germline ends. The CDR3 is 14 residues long. The CDR3 DNA follows: TGTGCCAGCAGTCTCCCCGGAGGGAACACTGAAGCTTTCTTT. This sequence encodes CASSLPGGNTEAFF.

The chain links TRBV3-1 to TRBJ2-3; D uncertain. CDR3 length: 14 residues. The germline V gene has CDR1 LGHDT and CDR2 YNNKEL (reference sequence). Trimming pared 4 bases from V and 2 bases from J, leaving 10 bases between. The CDR3 sequence: CASSPGDHTDTQYF. CDR3 sequence (DNA): TGTGCCAGCAGCCCCGGAGATCACACAGATACGCAGTATTTT.

This chain links TRBV20-1 with TRBJ2-3; 9 bases agree with TRBD2. CDR3 length equals 13 residues. V shed 7 bases, J shed 2 bases, and the junction held 4 bases outside the gene matches. The germline gives CDR1 DFQATT, CDR2 SNEGSKA (reference sequence). CDR3 sequence: CSGRLADTDTQYF. CDR3 nucleotide sequence: TGCAGTGGAAGACTAGCGGACACAGATACGCAGTATTTT.

This clone was counted between two and nine times. The chain has TRBV2 and TRBJ1-2; maybe TRBD1 (6 bases). This CDR3 region has 14 residues. Between the trimmed V and J ends, which lost 8 bases and 8 bases, there was a span of 21 bases. Per the germline V gene, CDR1 is SNHLY and CDR2 is FYNNEI. The CDR3 region is CASRWGAGDGGYTF. In DNA, the CDR3 is TGTGCCAGCCGTTGGGGAGCAGGGGACGGAGGCTACACCTTC.

The CDR3 loop reads CSAPDREGYTF. Written as DNA, the CDR3 is TGCAGTGCTCCCGACAGGGAAGGCTACACCTTC. The genes are TRBV20-1 and TRBJ1-2, with 7 positions matching TRBD1. Per the germline V gene, CDR1 is DFQATT and CDR2 is SNEGSKA (reference sequence). This CDR3 is built from 11 residues. With 5 bases clipped from V and 8 bases from J, the junction kept 5 bases outside the gene matches.

CDR3 DNA: TGTGCCAGCAGCTCTTTGGCCCTCAGGGAGTCTAACTATGGCTACACCTTC. Residues: CASSSLALRESNYGYTF. The chain carries TRBV11-2 and TRBJ1-2, with a possible D match to TRBD1 (5 bases). Germline loops: CDR1 SGHAT, CDR2 FQNNGV. V dropped 4 bases and J dropped 0 bases, with 18 bases sitting between them. The CDR3 extends over 17 amino acids. Looking up the rest from reference TRBV11-2 and TRBJ1-2 gives the full variable domain: EAGVAQSPRYKIIEKRQSVAFWCNPISGHATLYWYQQILGQGPKLLIQFQNNGVVDDSQLPKDRFSAERLKGVDSTLKIQPAKLEDSAVYLCASSSLALRESNYGYTFGSGTRLTVV.

The gene calls are TRBV6-1 and TRBJ1-2, with 9 bases that match TRBD1. Per the germline V gene, CDR1 is MNHNS and CDR2 is SASEGT. Germline trimming cut 6 bases from V and 3 bases from J; bases unmatched to any gene: 5. This CDR3 is built from 14 residues. The CDR3 loop reads CASRPGQGHYGYTF. CDR3 nucleotides: TGTGCCAGCAGACCCGGACAGGGGCACTATGGCTACACCTTC.

This clone was detected a few times. The rearrangement uses TRBV24-1 and TRBJ2-1; D unclear. Germline assignment: CDR1 KGHDR and CDR2 SFDVKD. Trimming removed 9 bases from V and 1 base from J, with 9 bases in between. The CDR3 totals 13 residues. The CDR3 sequence: CATLVESYNEQFF. CDR3 nucleotide sequence: TGTGCCACCCTCGTAGAGTCCTACAATGAGCAGTTCTTC.

The genes are TRBV28 and TRBJ2-3, with TRBD1 as a possible D gene (6 bases). Trimming removed 8 bases from V and 11 bases from J, with 17 bases in between. The germline V gene has CDR1 MDHEN and CDR2 SYDVKM. This CDR3 is 12 amino acids long. CDR3 loop: CASRETGTRQYF. The CDR3 coding sequence is TGTGCCAGCCGTGAAACCGGGACAAGGCAGTATTTT.

This clone showed up just a few times. The chain couples TRBV11-2 to TRBJ1-1; 8 bases fit TRBD1. In germline, CDR1 is SGHAT, CDR2 FQNNGV. The V and J ends lost 2 bases and 3 bases, in that order; junction bases with no gene match: 8. This CDR3 is built from 16 residues. CDR3 sequence: CASSLHGQGGHTEAFF. Written as DNA, the CDR3 is TGTGCCAGCAGCTTACATGGACAGGGTGGGCACACTGAAGCTTTCTTT.

This clone was found a few times. The chain has TRBV6-1 and TRBJ2-2; the match to TRBD1 covers 7 bases. Germline V gene sequence: CDR1 MNHNS, CDR2 SASEGT. The V segment lost 6 bases and the J segment 0 bases; nucleotides outside the gene matches: 1. There are 14 residues in the CDR3. The CDR3 is CASRGTANTGELFF. The CDR3, as DNA: TGTGCCAGCAGGGGGACAGCGAACACCGGGGAGCTGTTTTTT.

The chain uses TRBV5-1 and TRBJ2-2; D ambiguous. V was trimmed by 3 bases and J by 3 bases, leaving 6 bases between them. This CDR3 region has 13 residues. Germline loops: CDR1 SGHRS, CDR2 YFSETQ. CDR3 residues: CASSSTDTGELFF. CDR3 nucleotides: TGCGCCAGCAGCTCCACAGACACCGGGGAGCTGTTTTTT.